This is a list of T cell receptor beta chains from one sample in a study of cytomegalovirus exposure and HLA in healthy donors. Profiled with immunoSEQ multiplex PCR; TCRdb holds only in-frame clones, not every one. The sample includes 200,000 to 250,000 clones, more than 75% of them seen just once. The sequenced sample was PBMCs. The receptor set was obtained from a human donor in good health. Each CDR3 is given with its conserved first and last residue.

14 | TRBV19 | CASKTGQGPGELFF
14 | TRBV6-5 | CASSYSEAPGELFF
15 | TRBV2 | CASSEVWDRAYEQYF
13 | TRBV4-1 | CASSQPSNEKLFF
15 | TRBV5-5 | CASSPGQGSTGELFF
15 | TRBV5-1 | CASNSGQSYQETQYF
15 | TRBV6-1 | CASSGLSAGNTEAFF
18 | TRBV11-2 | CASSLWKGLAGEGETQYF
17 | TRBV5-1 | CASRDSVRVSGANVLTF
15 | TRBV28 | CASSSRQGTNEKLFF
15 | TRBV27 | CASRSWGSGEYEQYF
14 | TRBV7-2 | CASSFPQGWNEQFF
11 | TRBV10-3 | CAIRGRDEQFF
13 | TRBV7-2 | CASSLALGYEQYF
16 | TRBV5-1 | CASSLQGTSGRREQYF
14 | TRBV2 | CASSEQVATPGYTF
15 | TRBV19 | CASSPGLAGAREQYF
12 | TRBV15 | CASGYFNQPQHF
15 | TRBV5-1 | CASSLVGGPKNIQYF
16 | TRBV12-5 | CASGSGPGQGWDEQFF
16 | TRBV4-1 | CASSQDRQGALQPQHF
11 | TRBV4-2 | CASSQDREQYF
17 | TRBV7-2 | CASSLGPDSRLNTEAFF
15 | TRBV25-1 | CASSLIAGGGETQYF
20 | TRBV12-5 | CASGLVRLNPGQRDTGELFF
14 | TRBV7-3 | CASSDSLAQETQYF
15 | TRBV18 | CASSQRTSGSNEQFF
11 | TRBV5-5 | CASSRDYGYTF
14 | TRBV6-1 | CASEGQGHYNEQFF
14 | TRBV18 | CASSPEGHGYGYTF
14 | TRBV7-8 | CASSSNRVPYEQYF
14 | TRBV30 | CAWSGRQRPYEQYF
16 | TRBV27 | CASSSQYAGTVYGYTF
13 | TRBV19 | CASRAQGRETQYF
17 | TRBV11-2 | CASSLRTSGSNLYEQYF
12 | TRBV13 | CASSQGNQPQHF
15 | TRBV6-5 | CASTPDRGSYNEQFF
16 | TRBV7-2 | CASSLDEADRGYEQYF